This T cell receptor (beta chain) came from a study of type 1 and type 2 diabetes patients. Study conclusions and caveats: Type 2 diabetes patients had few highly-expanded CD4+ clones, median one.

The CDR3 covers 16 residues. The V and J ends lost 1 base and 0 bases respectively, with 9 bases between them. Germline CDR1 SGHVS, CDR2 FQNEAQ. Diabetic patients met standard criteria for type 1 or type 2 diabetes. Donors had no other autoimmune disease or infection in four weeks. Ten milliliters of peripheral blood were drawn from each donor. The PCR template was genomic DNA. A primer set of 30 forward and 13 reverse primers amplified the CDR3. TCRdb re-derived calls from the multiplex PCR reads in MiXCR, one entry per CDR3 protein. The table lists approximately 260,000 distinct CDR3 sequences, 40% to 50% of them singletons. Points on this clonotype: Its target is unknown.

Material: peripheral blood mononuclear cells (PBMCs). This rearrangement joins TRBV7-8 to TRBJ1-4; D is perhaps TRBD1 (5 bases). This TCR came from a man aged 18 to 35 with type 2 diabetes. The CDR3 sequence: CASSLGGTATNEKLFF. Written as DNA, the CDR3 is TGTGCCAGCAGCTTAGGGGGGACTGCAACTAATGAAAAACTGTTTTTT.